These 2 T cell receptor beta chains share one sample of origin, sequenced in a study of T cells in Graves' hyperthyroidism and ophthalmopathy. Researchers took RNA transcripts and amplified the TCR beta CDR3 regions from them. TCR CDR3 regions were first amplified by RT-PCR with HTBI primers. MiXCR, run by TCRdb on the multiplex PCR reads, gives a single entry per CDR3 protein. The table includes 490,000 or so distinct CDR3 sequences, approximately 48% detected once. Sequencing used peripheral blood or thyroid tissue (not recorded which). All receptors come from an adult woman with Graves' disease, either hyperthyroidism or ophthalmopathy (not recorded which).

This clonotype was recorded a few times. The chain joins TRBV29-1 to TRBJ2-2, with D perhaps given as TRBD1 or TRBD2 (6 bases each). V was clipped by 4 bases and J by 6 bases, with 9 bases between them. Germline CDR1 is SQVTM and CDR2 is ANQGSEA. The CDR3 runs 12 residues. Here the CDR3 reads CSVVGGAGELFF. The CDR3 DNA sequence: TGCAGCGTTGTGGGGGGCGCCGGGGAGCTGTTTTTT.

The J gene is TRBJ2-5, the V gene TRBV6-1; no definite D call. The germline CDR1 and CDR2 sequences are MNHNS and SASEGT. This CDR3 spans 12 amino acids. V was cut by 5 bases and J by 7 bases, with 11 bases left in between. CDR3 DNA: TGTGCCAGCAGTTACGTTTCGGGGACCCAGTACTTC. Amino acids: CASSYVSGTQYF.